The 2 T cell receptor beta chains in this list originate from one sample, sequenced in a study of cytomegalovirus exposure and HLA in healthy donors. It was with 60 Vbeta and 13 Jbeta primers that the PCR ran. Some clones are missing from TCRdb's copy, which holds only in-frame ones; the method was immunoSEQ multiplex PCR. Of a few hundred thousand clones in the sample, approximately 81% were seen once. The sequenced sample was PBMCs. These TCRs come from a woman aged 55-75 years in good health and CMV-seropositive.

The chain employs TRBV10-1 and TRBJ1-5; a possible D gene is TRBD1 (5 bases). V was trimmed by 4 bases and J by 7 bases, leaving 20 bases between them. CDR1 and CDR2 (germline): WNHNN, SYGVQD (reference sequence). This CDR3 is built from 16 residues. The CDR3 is CASSGRGLGFRQPQHF. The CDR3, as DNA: TGCGCCAGCAGTGGGAGGGGTTTGGGATTTAGACAGCCCCAGCATTTT.

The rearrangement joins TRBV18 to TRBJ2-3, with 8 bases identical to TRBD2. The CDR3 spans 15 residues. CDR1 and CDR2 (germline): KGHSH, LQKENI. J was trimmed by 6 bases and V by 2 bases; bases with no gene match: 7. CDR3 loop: CASSPGLAEGDTQYF. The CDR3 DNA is TGTGCCAGCTCACCAGGACTAGCTGAGGGGGATACGCAGTATTTT.